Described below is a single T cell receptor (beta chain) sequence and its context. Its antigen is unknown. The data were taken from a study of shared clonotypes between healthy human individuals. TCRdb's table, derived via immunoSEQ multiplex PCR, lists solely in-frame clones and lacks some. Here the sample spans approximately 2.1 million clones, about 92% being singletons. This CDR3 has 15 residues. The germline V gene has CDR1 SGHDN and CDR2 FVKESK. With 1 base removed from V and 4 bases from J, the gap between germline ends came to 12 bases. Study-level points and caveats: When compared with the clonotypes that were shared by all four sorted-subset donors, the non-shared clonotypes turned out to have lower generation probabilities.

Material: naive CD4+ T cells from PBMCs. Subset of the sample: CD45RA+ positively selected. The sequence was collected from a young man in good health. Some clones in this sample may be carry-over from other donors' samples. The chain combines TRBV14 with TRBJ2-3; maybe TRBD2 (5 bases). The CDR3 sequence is CASSQGPGRADTQYF. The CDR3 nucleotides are TGTGCCAGCAGCCAAGGACCGGGAAGGGCAGATACGCAGTATTTT.